This TCR beta chain was documented in a study of tumor-infiltrating lymphocytes in primary liver carcinoma. Study information: Tissue type made little difference to sample yields of roughly 3.5 to 7.13 million productive TCRbeta reads. Study conclusions and caveats: Among the pair types, tumor region pairs showed more overlap than tumor-adjacent and tumor-blood pairs.

With a constant-region primer, TCR beta cDNA was made from approximately 510 ng of total RNA. Slightly modified ARM-PCR, run as three nested multiplex PCR rounds, produced the TCR beta libraries. Two initial PCR rounds of around 10 cycles each paired TRBV1-TRBV30 forward primers with a C-beta reverse primer. TCRdb fed the multiplex PCR reads into MiXCR, producing one record per CDR3 protein. The sample has fewer than 200,000 distinct CDR3 sequences, about 85% seen once. Germline V gene lookup returns CDR1 MNHNY and CDR2 SVGAGI (reference sequence). The CDR3 sequence is 15 residues long. As concerns this clonotype: Its antigen is unknown. The junction and the germline gene differ at one end; a read error may be behind it.

Co-extraction of RNA and DNA was performed on about 18-30 mg of unsorted bulk tissue. Resection treated the patients' primary liver carcinoma. The receptor's source is a man in his forties with primary liver carcinoma and hepatitis B virus infection. This chain joins TRBV6-6 and TRBJ2-2; 8 bases agree with TRBD2. The sequencing sample was made of tumor tissue from primary liver carcinoma. This CDR3 is CASNPGGANTEELFF. CDR3 bases: TGTGCCAGCAATCCCGGGGGGGCGAACACCGAGGAGCTGTTTTTT.